These 8 T cell receptor beta chains came from one sample sequenced in a study of blood T cell repertoires in COVID-19 (dated by TCRdb to the early 2020s). Receptor libraries were prepared by the immunoSEQ multiplex PCR assay. Held by TCRdb, this immuneACCESS table contains in-frame sequences only and omits some clones. Under half of the omission traces to an unresolved V gene where checked; the cause of the rest is unknown. Present in this sample are some 150,000 clones, 65% to 90% of which were seen just once. The ten largest clones take up about 12% of the sample. Sequencing used peripheral blood. The receptors originated from a woman aged 55-75 years with COVID-19, enrolled during active disease.

V gene TRBV13 combines with J gene TRBJ2-1; TRBD2 matches at 12 bases. The CDR3 is 13 amino acids. Germline loops: CDR1 PRHDT, CDR2 FYEKMQ (reference sequence). After removal of 4 bases from V and 10 bases from J, the junction contained 2 bases not matched to a gene. CDR3 nucleotides: TGTGCCAGCAGCTCTGGGACTAGCGGGGAGCAGTTCTTC. It encodes CASSSGTSGEQFF.

The chain is built from TRBV5-1 and TRBJ1-1, with D perhaps TRBD1 (5 bases). Germline V gene sequence: CDR1 SGHRS, CDR2 YFSETQ. V shed 0 bases and J shed 3 bases, with 9 bases lying between them. The CDR3 runs 14 residues. The CDR3 DNA is TGCGCCAGCAGCTTGGTTCTCAGGGACACTGAAGCTTTCTTT. It yields the protein CASSLVLRDTEAFF.

Details on this clone: It may be a read error: a sequence one base away is much more abundant. The chain joins TRBV11-2 to TRBJ2-5; a possible D gene is TRBD2 (5 bases). Germline CDR1 and CDR2: SGHAT and FQNNGV. This CDR3 region has 12 residues. V was clipped by 3 bases and J by 5 bases, with 7 bases between them. CDR3 DNA sequence: TGTGCCAGCAGCTTGAGAGGGGAGACCCAGTACTTC. Translation gives CASSLRGETQYF.

The CDR3 bases are TGTGCCAGCAGCTTGGCCCGACAGGGTCCCACAGATACGCAGTATTTT. It is translated as CASSLARQGPTDTQYF. The chain links TRBV5-6 to TRBJ2-3; 7 positions agree with TRBD1. Germline V gene data show CDR1 as SGHDT and CDR2 as YYEEEE. The J segment lost 2 bases and the V segment lost 0 bases, leaving 6 bases of the junction unmatched. The CDR3 contains 16 residues.

The rearrangement joins TRBV30 to TRBJ1-4; 9 nucleotides agree with TRBD1. V trimming: 4 bases; J trimming: 9 bases; junction bases outside the gene matches: 6. The V gene's germline CDR1 is GTSNPN and CDR2 SVGIG (reference sequence). The CDR3 contains 13 residues. The CDR3 sequence: CAWTLGQGKKLFF. Here the CDR3 DNA reads TGTGCCTGGACCCTTGGACAGGGGAAAAAACTGTTTTTT. Variable domain in full (rest from reference TRBV30 and TRBJ1-4): SQTIHQWPATLVQPVGSPLSLECTVEGTSNPNLYWYRQAAGRGLQLLFYSVGIGQISSEVPQNLSASRPQDRQFILSSKKLLLSDSGFYLCAWTLGQGKKLFFGSGTQLSVL.

This clone is a singleton in its sample. This chain connects TRBV5-1 to TRBJ2-7; D may be TRBD2 (6 bases). Germline CDR1 and CDR2: SGHRS and YFSETQ. There are 16 residues in the CDR3. Trimming cost V 0 bases and J 2 bases, with 15 bases left between them. In DNA, the CDR3 is TGCGCCAGCAGCTTGGGAGGAGGGGCGACAACCTACGAGCAGTACTTC. Translation gives CASSLGGGATTYEQYF.

The chain couples TRBV24-1 to TRBJ1-2; 10 nucleotides line up with TRBD1. Germline-derived CDR1 and CDR2 are KGHDR and SFDVKD. Losses at the gene ends were 4 bases for V and 5 bases for J; bases not matched to a gene: 9. The CDR3 sequence is 16 residues long. In DNA, the CDR3 is TGTGCCACCAGTGAAGCCGGGACAGGGGAACGGTATGGCTACACCTTC. Translated: CATSEAGTGERYGYTF.

V and J are TRBV18 and TRBJ2-3; TRBD1 agrees at 8 bases. Germline CDR1 is KGHSH and CDR2 is LQKENI. Trimming cost V 3 bases and J 3 bases; bases outside gene matches: 5. This CDR3 contains 15 residues. The CDR3 spells CASSPDRVRTDTQYF. The CDR3, as DNA: TGTGCCAGCTCACCGGACAGGGTACGGACAGATACGCAGTATTTT.